The 7 T cell receptor beta chains reported below all come from one sample, sequenced in a study of identical twins. MiXCR was run by TCRdb on the 5' RACE reads, yielding one entry per CDR3 protein. Of some 330,000 distinct CDR3 sequences detected, 8.5% to 10% appear once; the ten largest clones hold roughly 8.7%. The specimen was naive T cells sorted from blood. The origin of the receptors is a woman aged 45-59 years in good health.

The chain has TRBV6-5 and TRBJ2-7; possible D gene TRBD2, 6 bases. CDR3 length: 14 residues. CDR1 and CDR2 (germline): MNHEY, SVGAGI. The ends were cut back, 5 bases at V and 3 bases at J, with 14 bases in the middle. The CDR3 nucleotides read TGTGCCAGCAGTCCAGCGGGCCAATACTACGAGCAGTACGTC. Its protein is CASSPAGQYYEQYV.

This clonotype was seen once. A much bigger clone sits one base away, suggesting this may be a read error. The rearrangement links TRBV3-1 to TRBJ1-5; D is possibly TRBD1 (5 bases). Germline V CDR1 and CDR2: LGHDT, YNNKEL (reference sequence). The CDR3 consists of 15 residues. CDR3 region: CASSQGQGFNQPHHF. DNA of the CDR3: TGTGCCAGCAGCCAAGGTCAGGGCTTCAATCAGCCCCACCATTTT.

This clonotype was counted only a few times. This chain connects TRBV5-1 to TRBJ2-1; D is uncertain. The germline V gene encodes CDR1 SGHRS and CDR2 YFSETQ. The CDR3 runs to 13 residues. V shed 5 bases and J shed 6 bases, with 12 bases lying between them. CDR3 nucleotide sequence: TGCGCCAGCAGAGAGGAGCCGCGCAATGAGCAGTTCTTC. This sequence encodes CASREEPRNEQFF.

This clonotype was observed many times. The final CDR3 position lacks the conserved phenylalanine or tryptophan, pointing to a likely read error. It is unclear where the CDR3 begins or ends on the DNA, so no DNA is shown, and the CDR3 is as TCRdb lists it. V is TRBV2 and J is TRBJ2-3; the table gives TRBD1 as D, unverified against the DNA. A total of 8 residues make up the CDR3, ends included. CDR1 and CDR2 from the germline V gene are SNHLY and FYNNEI. The CDR3 sequence: CAISGRGL.

Many counts were recorded for this clonotype. This sequence joins TRBV10-3 and TRBJ1-1; 8 bases fit TRBD1. The CDR3 sequence is 14 residues long. V lost 4 bases and J lost 5; bases outside the gene matches: 6. The germline CDR1 and CDR2 sequences are ENHRY and SYGVKD. The DNA of the CDR3 is TGTGCCATCAGTGTGACAGGGGCGATGACTGAAGCTTTCTTT. Protein sequence: CAISVTGAMTEAFF.

This clonotype was recorded many times. The CDR3 protein is CASSSRGTSKPYNEQFF. The CDR3 DNA is TGTGCCAGCAGCTCCCGAGGCACTTCTAAACCCTACAATGAGCAGTTCTTC. The rearrangement uses TRBV11-3 and TRBJ2-1; D ambiguous. The V gene's germline CDR1 is SGHNT and CDR2 YENEEA. V dropped 4 bases and J dropped 2 bases, with 18 bases sitting between them. The CDR3 length is 17 residues.

This clonotype was picked up many times. The chain uses TRBV12-3 or TRBV12-4 and TRBJ2-7; 7 positions match TRBD2. The CDR3 sequence is 14 residues long. The V gene end was trimmed by 5 bases and the J gene end by 6 bases; junction bases not matched to a gene: 10. CDR3 nucleotide sequence: TGTGCCAGCAGTGACGGCCCTGGGACTATCGAGCAGTACTTC. It yields the protein CASSDGPGTIEQYF.